Listed here is a single TCR beta chain. The sample belongs to a study of blood T cell repertoires in COVID-19. Across the whole study: From the United States, Italy and Spain came samples of acute and convalescent COVID-19. The analysed material was cDNA or gDNA that came from T cells, B-cell-depleted T cells, or PBMCs.

Sequenced by immunoSEQ multiplex PCR; TCRdb stores in-frame clones only, minus some. Seen here are 65,000 to 70,000 clones, 70% to 90% observed once, and the top ten hold around 20%. V was cut by 7 bases and J by 0 bases, with 7 bases left in between. The CDR3 runs 14 residues. The germline V gene encodes CDR1 MNHEY and CDR2 SVGAGI. This TCR was recovered from a woman aged 80 or over with acute or convalescent COVID-19. This chain links TRBV6-5 with TRBJ1-6; D unresolved. Sequencing input: peripheral blood. CDR3 in DNA: TGTGCCAGCACCTCTAGCTCCTATAATTCACCCCTCCACTTT. Translation: CASTSSSYNSPLHF.